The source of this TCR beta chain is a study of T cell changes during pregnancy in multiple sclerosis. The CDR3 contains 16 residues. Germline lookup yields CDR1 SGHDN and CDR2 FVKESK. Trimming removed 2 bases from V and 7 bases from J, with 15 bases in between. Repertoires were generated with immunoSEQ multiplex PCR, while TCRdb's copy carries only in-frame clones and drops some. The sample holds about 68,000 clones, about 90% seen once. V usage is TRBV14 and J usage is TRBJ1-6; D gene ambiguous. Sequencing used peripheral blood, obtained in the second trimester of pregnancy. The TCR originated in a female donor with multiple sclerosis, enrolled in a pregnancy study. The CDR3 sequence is CASSQHYSVTNSPLHF. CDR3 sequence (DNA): TGTGCCAGCAGCCAACATTATTCAGTGACAAATTCACCCCTCCACTTT.